This T cell receptor beta chain was captured by sequencing in a study of Ad26.COV2.S vaccination and SARS-CoV-2 variants. The data were produced by immunoSEQ multiplex PCR, yet TCRdb's version contains in-frame clones alone and is incomplete. This sample has around 300,000 clones, with 75% to 90% found just once. The treatment is: some 20 received Ad26.COV2.S at low or high dose, single or two shots; about five received placebo; per-sample allocation not given. Samples analyzed were those drawn on day 63 after the first vaccine or placebo injection. Details on this clone: As yet, its antigen is unknown.

Study observations and caveats: Recipients of vaccine and of placebo showed similar breadth of their non-spike TCR repertoires. Ad26.COV2.S recipients had broader spike-specific TCRs (P = 0.0014).

Germline CDR1 SGHKS, CDR2 YYEKEE (reference sequence). The length of the CDR3 is 14 residues. V lost 4 bases, J lost 3 bases, and 11 bases lay in between. The clonotype comes from a person aged 18 to 65 who received the Ad26.COV2.S COVID-19 vaccine or a placebo. The rearrangement joins TRBV5-5 to TRBJ2-1; no reliable D call. Sequences were derived from peripheral blood, sampled in a trial of Ad26.COV2.S vaccine versus placebo. Here the CDR3 DNA reads TGTGCCAGCAGCCTGGATTTAGGCTACAATGAGCAGTTCTTC. Its translation is CASSLDLGYNEQFF.